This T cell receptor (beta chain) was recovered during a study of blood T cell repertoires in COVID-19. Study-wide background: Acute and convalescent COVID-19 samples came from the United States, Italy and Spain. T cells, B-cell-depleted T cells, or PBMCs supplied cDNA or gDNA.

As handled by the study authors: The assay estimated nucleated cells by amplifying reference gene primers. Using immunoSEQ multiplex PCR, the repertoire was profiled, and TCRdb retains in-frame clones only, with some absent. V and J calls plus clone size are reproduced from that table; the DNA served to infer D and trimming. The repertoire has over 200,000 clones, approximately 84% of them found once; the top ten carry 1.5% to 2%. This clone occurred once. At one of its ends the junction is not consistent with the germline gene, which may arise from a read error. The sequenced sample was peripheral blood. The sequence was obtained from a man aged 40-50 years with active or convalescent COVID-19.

This CDR3 is CASSLGFGGLNTEAFF. CDR3 bases: TGTGCCAGCAGTTTGGGGTTCGGGGGTTTGAACACTGAAGCTTTCTTT. The chain joins TRBV5-6 to TRBJ1-1; TRBD1 might be the D (5 bases). The CDR3 has 16 residues. Germline lookup yields CDR1 SGHDT and CDR2 YYEEEE.